This T cell receptor beta chain was identified in a study of OX40 agonist ivuxolimab in advanced cancers. Looking at the study overall: It was ivuxolimab, an agonistic anti-OX40 (CD134) antibody, that patients were treated with. Earlier treatment with anti-PD-1, anti-PD-L1 or anti-CTLA-4 was permitted, and roughly 40% had received some. Patients in dose escalation had liver, melanoma, kidney or head and neck cancers. Study-level points and caveats: Within 6 weeks, CD4+ and CD8+ blood T cells expanded clonally at 0.1 to 3.0 mg/kg.

The assay was immunoSEQ multiplex PCR, and TCRdb's table has in-frame clones only and misses some. The sample shows more than 45,000 clones, 86% of them seen only once. For this clone: Its antigen is as yet unknown.

Trimming pared 6 bases from V and 3 bases from J, leaving 11 bases between. The CDR3 covers 14 residues. Germline assignment: CDR1 MNHEY and CDR2 SMNVEV (reference sequence). The rearrangement joins TRBV27 to TRBJ1-4, with D tentatively TRBD1 (6 bases). This TCR derives from an adult with an advanced solid tumor such as melanoma, head and neck, liver or kidney cancer. Sample: CD4+ or CD8+ T cells sorted from blood, taken in a trial of the OX40 agonist ivuxolimab. CDR3 sequence: CASSPTGSNEKLFF. The CDR3 DNA reads TGTGCCAGCAGCCCGACAGGTTCTAATGAAAAACTGTTTTTT.